Presented here are 32 T cell receptor beta chains from one specimen sequenced in a study of graft-versus-host responses after intestinal transplantation. These receptors' antigens are unknown. Generated by immunoSEQ multiplex PCR, the TCRdb table keeps only in-frame clones and is missing some. The profile shows more than 80,000 clones, roughly nine tenths of them singletons. The sequenced sample was unstimulated CD4+ T cells sorted from spleen or lymph node cells, obtained before intestinal transplant. The receptors stem from a human donor who received an intestinal transplant.

The chain has TRBV6-1 and TRBJ2-1, with TRBD2 matching 8 bases. Germline V CDR1 and CDR2: MNHNS, SASEGT. The CDR3 is 16 residues long. Unmatched junction bases numbered 15, after V lost 0 bases and J lost 14 bases. The CDR3 sequence: CASSEADSVPGLVEFF. The CDR3 DNA reads TGTGCCAGCAGTGAAGCCGACAGCGTCCCGGGACTAGTGGAGTTCTTC.

As for this clone: At one end, the junction sequence differs from germline, possibly due to a read error. The CDR3 DNA sequence: TGTGCTAGCAGCTTAAGGCTCGGGCCGGGAGACATCAATGAGCAGTTCTTC. Translated, it gives CASSLRLGPGDINEQFF. The J gene is TRBJ2-1, the V gene TRBV7-7, with D perhaps matching TRBD2 (6 bases). This CDR3 is built from 17 residues. Germline V gives CDR1 SSHAT, CDR2 FNYEAQ (reference sequence).

The chain has TRBV18 and TRBJ2-7; 10 bases match TRBD1. The CDR3 consists of 18 residues. Germline values: CDR1 KGHSH, CDR2 LQKENI. Unmatched junction bases numbered 13, after V lost 3 bases and J lost 2 bases. The CDR3 sequence is CASSPTGGAWTSAYEQYF. The CDR3 nucleotides are TGTGCCAGCTCACCGACAGGGGGCGCATGGACAAGCGCCTACGAGCAGTACTTC.

The chain is built from TRBV6-1 and TRBJ1-5, with D possibly TRBD1 on 5 matching bases. Germline V gives CDR1 MNHNS, CDR2 SASEGT. The ends were cut back, 7 bases at V and 6 bases at J, with 13 bases in the middle. The CDR3 consists of 13 residues. The CDR3 bases are TGTGCCAGCATTAATCAGGGAAGTCAGCCCCAGCATTTT. This translates into CASINQGSQPQHF.

The rearrangement links TRBV9 to TRBJ1-3; D is ambiguous. There are 13 residues in the CDR3. Germline V lookup: CDR1 SGDLS, CDR2 YYNGEE. Trimming removed 7 bases at V and 7 bases at J, with 15 bases between. For the CDR3, the DNA is TGTGCCAGCGGAGGTTGGGTTAGGAACACCATATATTTT. It translates to CASGGWVRNTIYF. The full variable domain, rest sourced from reference TRBV9 and TRBJ1-3, is DSGVTQTPKHLITATGQRVTLRCSPRSGDLSVYWYQQSLDQGLQFLIQYYNGEERAKGNILERFSAQQFPDLHSELNLSSLELGDSALYFCASGGWVRNTIYFGEGSWLTVV.

The chain has TRBV15 and TRBJ2-2; weak D call: TRBD2 (5 bases). This CDR3 has 20 amino acids. Trimming left V 1 base short and J 1 base short, with 22 bases between. The germline CDR1 and CDR2 sequences are LNHNV and YYDKDF (reference sequence). For the CDR3, the DNA is TGTGCCACCAGCAGAGGAGCCCCAAGCACTAGGGCCGAGAACACCGGGGAGCTGTTTTTT. Protein: CATSRGAPSTRAENTGELFF.

The V call is TRBV6-5, the J call TRBJ1-3; D is possibly TRBD1 (5 bases). There are 12 residues in the CDR3. CDR1 and CDR2 from the germline V gene are MNHEY and SVGAGI. The ends were cut back, 7 bases at V and 8 bases at J, with 12 bases in the middle. The DNA of the CDR3 is TGTGCCAGCATCGGAGGGGTATACACCATATATTTT. It codes for CASIGGVYTIYF.

The sample holds one count of this clone. This chain links TRBV6-1 with TRBJ2-5; D possibly corresponds to TRBD2 (6 bases). The CDR3 spans 13 residues. Germline CDR1 MNHNS, CDR2 SASEGT. The germline V and J ends were trimmed by 3 bases and 7 bases, with 12 bases remaining between them. This chain's CDR3 is CASSDTGAGTQYF. DNA of the CDR3: TGTGCCAGCAGTGACACAGGAGCGGGGACCCAGTACTTC.

The V and J genes are TRBV7-6 and TRBJ1-2; 9 nucleotides align to TRBD1. This CDR3 has 18 amino acids. J lost 3 bases, V lost 5 bases, and 16 bases had no gene match. CDR1 and CDR2 from the germline V gene are SGHVS and FNYEAQ. The CDR3 loop reads CASSPKPGQGTFHYGYTF. The CDR3, as DNA: TGTGCCAGCAGCCCTAAACCGGGACAGGGTACATTCCACTATGGCTACACCTTC.

J is TRBJ2-7 and V is TRBV19; D perhaps matches TRBD1 (6 bases). Trimming removed 4 bases at V and 1 base at J, with 11 bases between. CDR1 LNHDA and CDR2 SQIVND come from the germline V gene (reference sequence). The length of the CDR3 is 14 residues. CDR3 amino acids: CASSRKQGSYEQYF. CDR3 coding DNA: TGTGCCAGTAGTAGGAAACAGGGATCCTACGAGCAGTACTTC.

The chain joins TRBV5-1 to TRBJ1-1; the match to TRBD1 covers 7 bases. The CDR3 covers 15 residues. V lost 1 base to trimming and J lost 0 bases; unmatched junction nucleotides: 3. CDR1 is SGHRS, CDR2 YFSETQ, per germline. CDR3 residues: CASSLTGAVNTEAFF. The CDR3, as DNA: TGCGCCAGCAGCTTGACAGGGGCGGTGAACACTGAAGCTTTCTTT. Variable domain in full (rest from reference TRBV5-1 and TRBJ1-1): KAGVTQTPRYLIKTRGQQVTLSCSPISGHRSVSWYQQTPGQGLQFLFEYFSETQRNKGNFPGRFSGRQFSNSRSEMNVSTLELGDSALYLCASSLTGAVNTEAFFGQGTRLTVV.

The chain employs TRBV19 and TRBJ1-5, with a possible D match to TRBD1 (5 bases). Trimming took 6 bases from V and 2 from J, leaving 8 bases between them. The CDR3 loop spans 13 amino acids. The germline CDR1 and CDR2 sequences are LNHDA and SQIVND (reference sequence). CDR3 sequence reads: CASRDSRNQPQHF. CDR3 coding DNA: TGTGCCAGTAGAGACAGCCGCAATCAGCCCCAGCATTTT.

This chain connects TRBV5-1 to TRBJ2-7; 14 nucleotides line up with TRBD2. The CDR3 is 18 amino acids. Germline V lookup: CDR1 SGHRS, CDR2 YFSETQ. V shed 4 bases, J shed 7 bases, and the junction held 16 bases outside the gene matches. CDR3 DNA sequence: TGCGCCAGCAGCCCGGGACTAGCGGGAGTATTAACTTCGGGGGAGCAGTACTTC. Translated, it gives CASSPGLAGVLTSGEQYF. The full variable domain, in which reference TRBV5-1 and TRBJ2-7 provide the parts outside the CDR3, is KAGVTQTPRYLIKTRGQQVTLSCSPISGHRSVSWYQQTPGQGLQFLFEYFSETQRNKGNFPGRFSGRQFSNSRSEMNVSTLELGDSALYLCASSPGLAGVLTSGEQYFGPGTRLTVT.

The chain has TRBV5-4 and TRBJ1-2; a weak D match, TRBD1 (5 bases). The germline CDR1 and CDR2 sequences are SGHNT and YYREEE (reference sequence). This CDR3 is built from 13 residues. V gave up 0 bases and J gave up 4 bases, with 7 bases separating them. CDR3 residues: CASSLDRSYGYTF. In nucleotides, the CDR3 is TGTGCCAGCAGCTTGGACAGGAGCTATGGCTACACCTTC.

This rearrangement joins TRBV5-1 to TRBJ2-7; D is undetermined. This CDR3 has 15 amino acids. V lost 0 bases, J lost 5 bases, and 15 bases lay in between. Germline V gives CDR1 SGHRS, CDR2 YFSETQ. The CDR3, as DNA: TGCGCCAGCAGCTTGGGCCCGGCGACTTCTAACGAGCAGTACTTC. This translates into CASSLGPATSNEQYF.

The chain is built from TRBV9 and TRBJ2-3; TRBD2 aligns across 7 bases. V lost 4 bases and J lost 2; bases outside the gene matches: 10. Per the germline V gene, CDR1 is SGDLS and CDR2 is YYNGEE. This CDR3 comprises 16 residues. The DNA of the CDR3 is TGTGCCAGCAGCTCGTACGAAGCGGGACCCACAGATACGCAGTATTTT. It encodes CASSSYEAGPTDTQYF. The whole variable domain, remainder taken from reference TRBV9 and TRBJ2-3, is DSGVTQTPKHLITATGQRVTLRCSPRSGDLSVYWYQQSLDQGLQFLIQYYNGEERAKGNILERFSAQQFPDLHSELNLSSLELGDSALYFCASSSYEAGPTDTQYFGPGTRLTVL.

The V gene is TRBV18, the J gene TRBJ2-7; possibly TRBD1 for D (6 bases). The CDR3 length is 13 residues. V lost 3 bases to trimming and J lost 6 bases, with 12 bases between them. The germline V gene encodes CDR1 KGHSH and CDR2 LQKENI. DNA for the CDR3: TGTGCCAGCTCACCGCAGGGGCTGGGCGAGCAGTACTTC. This gives the protein CASSPQGLGEQYF.

The CDR3 DNA sequence: TGCGCCAGCAGCTTGACTGCAGGGCGAGGGGCCAACGTCCTGACTTTC. It codes for CASSLTAGRGANVLTF. V is TRBV5-1 and J is TRBJ2-6; D may be TRBD1 (5 bases). The length of the CDR3 is 16 residues. Germline CDR1 is SGHRS and CDR2 is YFSETQ. V lost 1 base to trimming and J lost 4 bases, with 12 bases between them.

The chain couples TRBV6-6 to TRBJ1-1; no definite D call. Germline values: CDR1 MNHNY, CDR2 SVGAGI (reference sequence). The CDR3 loop spans 13 amino acids. V was trimmed by 4 bases and J by 2 bases, leaving 8 bases between them. CDR3 coding DNA: TGTGCCAGCAGTTCGGGAGTCAACACTGAAGCTTTCTTT. This translates into CASSSGVNTEAFF.

This chain joins TRBV29-1 and TRBJ1-2, with D maybe TRBD1 (5 bases). Germline V gives CDR1 SQVTM, CDR2 ANQGSEA. V lost 0 bases to trimming and J lost 2 bases, with 7 bases between them. The CDR3 sequence is 13 residues long. The CDR3 DNA reads as TGCAGCGTTGAAGAGGGGCCAAACTATGGCTACACCTTC. Translating gives CSVEEGPNYGYTF.

The chain couples TRBV14 to TRBJ2-7, with 10 bases lining up with TRBD2. The J segment lost 0 bases and the V segment lost 4 bases, leaving 6 bases of the junction unmatched. Germline V gene data show CDR1 as SGHDN and CDR2 as FVKESK. The CDR3 loop spans 16 amino acids. CDR3 residues: CASSPPGLAISYEQYF. The CDR3 DNA reads as TGTGCCAGCAGCCCCCCGGGACTAGCGATCTCCTACGAGCAGTACTTC.

The chain combines TRBV6-5 with TRBJ2-3; TRBD2 matches 7 bases. V lost 0 bases and J lost 1; bases outside the gene matches: 1. The CDR3 has 15 amino acids. The germline gives CDR1 MNHEY, CDR2 SVGAGI. The DNA for the CDR3 is TGTGCCAGCAGTTACTCTGGGGGGGGCACAGATACGCAGTATTTT. This sequence encodes CASSYSGGGTDTQYF.

The rearrangement uses TRBV18 and TRBJ1-4, with 10 bases lining up with TRBD1. Germline V gene sequence: CDR1 KGHSH, CDR2 LQKENI. This CDR3 is 16 amino acids long. After removal of 0 bases from V and 8 bases from J, the junction contained 6 bases not matched to a gene. DNA for the CDR3: TGTGCCAGCTCACCACCGAAGGGACAGGGGCTGGAAAAACTGTTTTTT. Protein sequence: CASSPPKGQGLEKLFF.

The rearrangement links TRBV6-5 to TRBJ2-2, with 7 bases aligning to TRBD2. Per the germline V gene, CDR1 is MNHEY and CDR2 is SVGAGI. The CDR3 has 13 residues. With 8 bases clipped from V and 7 bases from J, the junction kept 7 bases outside the gene matches. The CDR3 protein is CASGTGGVGELFF. The CDR3 bases are TGTGCCAGCGGTACGGGGGGAGTCGGGGAGCTGTTTTTT.

V gene TRBV5-4 combines with J gene TRBJ1-2, with D uncertain. CDR1 is SGHNT and CDR2 is YYREEE in the germline V gene (reference sequence). The CDR3 sequence is 14 residues long. V gave up 0 bases and J gave up 8 bases, with 14 bases separating them. CDR3 nucleotides: TGTGCCAGCAGCTTGGTTAGCGGCGAAGGAGGCTACACCTTC. This gives the protein CASSLVSGEGGYTF.

The chain has TRBV6-5 and TRBJ1-2; the D is unclear. Trimming took 6 bases from V and 2 from J, leaving 7 bases between them. Per germline, CDR1 MNHEY and CDR2 SVGAGI. This CDR3 spans 12 amino acids. CDR3 region: CASRNNNYGYTF. CDR3 nucleotide sequence: TGTGCCAGCAGGAACAACAACTATGGCTACACCTTC.

The J gene is TRBJ2-3, the V gene TRBV10-3; TRBD2 matches 8 bases. CDR1 and CDR2 from the germline V gene are ENHRY and SYGVKD. The CDR3 runs to 15 residues. Trimming cost V 4 bases and J 2 bases; bases outside gene matches: 5. CDR3 region: CAISAGLAHTDTQYF. The CDR3 region has the DNA TGTGCCATCAGTGCCGGACTAGCCCACACAGATACGCAGTATTTT.

The chain couples TRBV29-1 to TRBJ2-3, with 10 bases fitting TRBD2. The ends lost 4 bases at V and 3 bases at J; junction bases unmatched: 7. CDR1 is SQVTM and CDR2 is ANQGSEA in the germline V gene. CDR3 size: 15 residues. The CDR3 nucleotides read TGCAGCGTTGGGTCTAGCGGGGGAGCTACAGATACGCAGTATTTT. Its protein is CSVGSSGGATDTQYF.

This chain uses TRBV6-1 with TRBJ1-6; TRBD1 agrees at 7 bases. The CDR3 extends over 13 amino acids. Germline CDR1 MNHNS, CDR2 SASEGT. After removal of 8 bases from V and 6 bases from J, the junction contained 4 bases not matched to a gene. CDR3 nucleotide sequence: TGTGCCAGCGGGGGGACAGCTAATTCACCCCTCCACTTT. Translating gives CASGGTANSPLHF.

The chain is built from TRBV7-9 and TRBJ1-1; 7 positions match TRBD1. The CDR3 totals 15 residues. From germline, CDR1 is SEHNR and CDR2 FQNEAQ (reference sequence). V was clipped by 2 bases and J by 4 bases; unmatched bases: 7. In DNA, the CDR3 is TGTGCCAGCAGCTTAACAGGGGCGGGGAGCACTGAAGCTTTCTTT. This encodes CASSLTGAGSTEAFF. Full variable domain (rest looked up from reference TRBV7-9 and TRBJ1-1): DTGVSQNPRHKITKRGQNVTFRCDPISEHNRLYWYRQTLGQGPEFLTYFQNEAQLEKSRLLSDRFSAERPKGSFSTLEIQRTEQGDSAMYLCASSLTGAGSTEAFFGQGTRLTVV.

This chain's CDR3 is CASALSGGYNEQFF. The CDR3 DNA is TGTGCCAGCGCCCTATCGGGGGGGTACAATGAGCAGTTCTTC. The chain couples TRBV6-5 to TRBJ2-1; TRBD2 aligns across 8 bases. Germline-derived CDR1 and CDR2 are MNHEY and SVGAGI. V lost 8 bases and J lost 4; bases outside the gene matches: 7. The CDR3 is made up of 14 amino acids.

The rearrangement links TRBV6-1 to TRBJ1-2, with TRBD1 matching 11 bases. CDR1 is MNHNS, CDR2 SASEGT, per germline. V gave up 5 bases and J gave up 4 bases; unmatched junction bases: 6. The CDR3 runs to 15 residues. The CDR3 loop reads CASSSRTGGGYGYTF. As DNA, the CDR3 is TGTGCCAGCAGTTCACGGACAGGGGGCGGCTATGGCTACACCTTC.